These 8 T cell receptor beta chains came from one sample sequenced in a study of blood T cells in healthy people across ages. Alongside a J-beta primer mix, a sample-barcoded 5' primer served in a second PCR lasting about 7 to 11 cycles. TCRdb passed the 5' RACE reads through MiXCR, listing each CDR3 protein once. The sample shows 780,000 or so distinct CDR3 sequences, roughly 25% of them seen only once. The data also belong to a second study, concerning T cells of mothers and their children.

Material for sequencing was blood. The receptors here all came from a boy aged 5-17 years in good health.

This clonotype occurred a few times. The chain joins TRBV7-9 to TRBJ2-3; no definite D call. Trimming removed 2 bases at V and 3 bases at J, with 9 bases between. Germline assignment: CDR1 SEHNR and CDR2 FQNEAQ (reference sequence). This CDR3 contains 14 residues. In nucleotides, the CDR3 is TGTGCCAGCAGCTTAACGATACGGACAGATACGCAGTATTTT. Protein product: CASSLTIRTDTQYF.

This clonotype came up a few times. The chain has TRBV4-3 and TRBJ1-1; TRBD1 aligns across 8 bases. V dropped 4 bases and J dropped 3; count of bases not matched to a gene: 7. Germline CDR1 and CDR2: LGHNA and YSLEER. CDR3 length equals 15 residues. This CDR3 is CASSRLGQGDTEAFF. In nucleotides, the CDR3 is TGCGCCAGCAGCCGTCTTGGACAGGGCGACACTGAAGCTTTCTTT.

This clonotype has only a few counts. The chain uses TRBV6-6 and TRBJ1-2, with TRBD1 identical over 7 bases. This CDR3 is built from 15 residues. Per the germline V gene, CDR1 is MNHNY and CDR2 is SVGAGI (reference sequence). With 4 bases clipped from V and 6 bases from J, the junction kept 11 bases outside the gene matches. Here the CDR3 DNA reads TGTGCCAGCAGTTCTCTACAGGGACAGATTAATGGCTACACCTTC. It is translated as CASSSLQGQINGYTF.

The chain uses TRBV4-2 and TRBJ2-5; 9 nucleotides align to TRBD2. TRBJ2-7 matches the DNA end more closely, so the J call is doubtful. CDR1 is LGHNA, CDR2 YNFKEQ, per germline. The CDR3 spans 19 residues. CDR3 sequence reads: CASSYETRLADMSSYEQYF. CDR3 nucleotide sequence: TGTGCCAGCAGCTACGAGACGAGACTAGCGGACATGTCCTCCTACGAGCAGTACTTC.

This chain connects TRBV20-1 to TRBJ2-5, with 9 bases matching TRBD1. The J segment lost 7 bases and the V segment lost 5 bases, leaving 8 bases of the junction unmatched. The CDR3 has 13 residues. The germline V gene has CDR1 DFQATT and CDR2 SNEGSKA (reference sequence). The DNA for the CDR3 is TGCAGTGCTTGTAGAACAGGGGGCGTGACCCAGTACTTC. It specifies CSACRTGGVTQYF.

The chain carries TRBV4-3 and TRBJ2-1; possibly TRBD1 for D (5 bases). The CDR3 is 14 amino acids. Germline V CDR1 and CDR2: LGHNA, YSLEER. Trimming removed 0 bases from V and 8 bases from J, with 11 bases in between. This CDR3 is CASSQDREWDEQFF. The CDR3 coding sequence is TGCGCCAGCAGCCAAGACAGGGAATGGGATGAGCAGTTCTTC.

This clonotype was seen a few times. V is TRBV29-1 and J is TRBJ2-3, with D unclear. Trimming pared 3 bases from V and 6 bases from J, leaving 7 bases between. CDR1 is SQVTM and CDR2 is ANQGSEA in the germline V gene. The CDR3 length is 11 residues. The CDR3 loop reads CSVDWYDTQYF. DNA of the CDR3: TGCAGCGTTGACTGGTATGATACGCAGTATTTT.

This clonotype was picked up a small number of times. This sequence joins TRBV5-1 and TRBJ1-4; TRBD1 matches 7 bases. The CDR3 has 16 residues. Losses at the gene ends were 4 bases for V and 2 bases for J; bases not matched to a gene: 8. CDR1 SGHRS and CDR2 YFSETQ come from the germline V gene. CDR3 loop: CASSRGQFGTNEKLFF. CDR3 DNA: TGCGCCAGCAGCCGGGGACAGTTTGGGACTAATGAAAAACTGTTTTTT.